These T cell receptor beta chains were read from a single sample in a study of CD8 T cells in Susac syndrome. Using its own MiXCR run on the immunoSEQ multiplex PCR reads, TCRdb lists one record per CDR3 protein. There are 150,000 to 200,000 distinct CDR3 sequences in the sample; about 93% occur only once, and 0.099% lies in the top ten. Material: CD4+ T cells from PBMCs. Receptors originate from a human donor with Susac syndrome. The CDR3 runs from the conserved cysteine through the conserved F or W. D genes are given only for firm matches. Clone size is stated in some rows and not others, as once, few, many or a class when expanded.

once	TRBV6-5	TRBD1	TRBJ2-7	TGTGCCAGCAGGGGACTCGGGACAGGCTACGAGCAGTACTTC	CASRGLGTGYEQYF
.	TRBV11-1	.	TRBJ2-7	TGTGCCAGCGGCGGGGTCGGGGAGTGGCACGAGCAGTACTTC	CASGGVGEWHEQYF
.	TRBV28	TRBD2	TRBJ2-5	TGTGCCAGCAGTTCGGTGATAGCGGGTCAAGAGACCCAGTACTTC	CASSSVIAGQETQYF
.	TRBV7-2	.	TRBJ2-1	TGTGCCAGCAGCTTAGCACCGGGAGAGGGGTACAATGAGCAGTTCTTC	CASSLAPGEGYNEQFF
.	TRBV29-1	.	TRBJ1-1	TGCAGCGTTGAATGGATTTCTGAAGCTTTCTTT	CSVEWISEAFF
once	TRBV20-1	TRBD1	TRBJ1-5	TGCAGTGCTCCGGAACAGGGGATAATCAATCAGCCCCAGCATTTT	CSAPEQGIINQPQHF
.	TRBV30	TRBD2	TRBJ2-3	TGTGCCTGGAGCGCCACAAGGACTAGCGGGTACACAGATACGCAGTATTTT	CAWSATRTSGYTDTQYF
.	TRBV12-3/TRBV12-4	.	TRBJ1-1	TGTGCCAGCCGAACCCTGGGGGGCACTGAAGCTTTCTTT	CASRTLGGTEAFF
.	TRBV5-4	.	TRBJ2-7	TGTGCCAGCAGCTTGGAGTGGAGCTCCTACGAGCAGTACTTC	CASSLEWSSYEQYF
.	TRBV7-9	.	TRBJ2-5	TGTGCCAGCACCGCTGGAGAGACCCAGTACTTC	CASTAGETQYF
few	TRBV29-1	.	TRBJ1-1	TGCAGCGCCTGGAAGTCAGCGAACACTGAAGCTTTCTTT	CSAWKSANTEAFF
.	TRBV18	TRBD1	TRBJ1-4	TGTGCCAGCTCACCACCAGGCAGGGGGAATGAAAAACTGTTTTTT	CASSPPGRGNEKLFF
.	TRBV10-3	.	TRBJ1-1	TGTGCCATCAGTGATTTGGGAGGGGACACTGAAGCTTTCTTT	CAISDLGGDTEAFF
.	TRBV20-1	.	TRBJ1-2	TGCAGTGCTAGAGATCAAATCGAATCTAACTATGGCTACACCTTC	CSARDQIESNYGYTF